This T cell receptor beta chain is from a study of OX40 agonist ivuxolimab in advanced cancers. With respect to the entire study: The costimulatory receptor OX40 (CD134) was targeted by ivuxolimab, a fully human IgG2 agonistic monoclonal antibody. Intravenous ivuxolimab was administered to patients every 2 weeks at six dose levels: 0.01, 0.1, 0.3, 1.5, 3 and 10 mg/kg. Of the roughly 54 dose-escalation patients, hepatocellular carcinoma was present in approximately 20, melanoma in around 15, renal cell carcinoma in 9 and head and neck cancer in 9. In the dose-escalation cohort, roughly 82% of patients were male, and the mean age was approximately 60 years with a range of about 20 to 80. Patients were allowed to have had prior anti-PD-1, anti-PD-L1 or anti-CTLA-4 therapy, and around 43% of the dose-escalation patients had been treated with checkpoint inhibitors. Partial responses were achieved by three dose-escalation patients, of whom one had hepatocellular carcinoma and two had cutaneous melanoma. Peripheral TCRbeta sequencing was intended to test whether TCR sequence diversity was altered and clonal T-cell expansion was caused by ivuxolimab. The paper describes the monotherapy dose-escalation part (N = 52 patients) of the phase I trial of ivuxolimab. General findings and caveats noted by the study authors: Low levels of normalized T-cell clonal expansion were also seen in some patients who did not respond. Antigen specificity was not determined for the clonally expanded peripheral T cells. In the 0.1-3.0 mg/kg groups, partial responders had among the lowest normalized peripheral clonal expansion, particularly in CD8+ T cells. Clonal expansion of both CD4+ and CD8+ blood T cells was observed from baseline to week 6 at doses 0.1 to 3.0 mg/kg. After ivuxolimab, more expanded clones were found on average in CD8+ T cells than in CD4+ T cells.

The trial excluded patients who had a history of autoimmune disease or who were on systemic immunosuppression. Peripheral blood for TCR sequencing was collected from all dose cohorts at baseline, on cycle 4 day 1, and on cycle 7 day 1. The samples were drawn from a first-in-human, open-label, multicenter phase I dose-escalation trial of ivuxolimab. Adults with locally advanced or metastatic melanoma, renal cell carcinoma, hepatocellular carcinoma or head and neck squamous cell carcinoma were enrolled in the trial. CD4+ and CD8+ T cells were sorted separately from peripheral blood before TCR sequencing. Its CDR3 holds 15 amino acids, cysteine through phenylalanine. This entry keeps only the CDR3 DNA: 45 bases, framed from base 1. Germline trimming: 3 bases from V, 3 bases from J; junction bases outside gene matches: 2. CDR1 PRHDT and CDR2 FYEKMQ were looked up in the germline V gene (reference sequence).

Notes on this clone: Its antigen has not been determined. Base qualities are missing; no much larger clone stands one base away.

To sequence the TCRbeta CDR3 region, genomic DNA was isolated from the sorted cells. TCRbeta CDR3 regions were sequenced using the immunoSEQ Assay. TCRdb's version of the immuneACCESS table is confined to in-frame rearrangements and falls short of the full clone set. An unresolved V gene accounts for under half of the shortfall where checked; the remainder is of unknown origin. For this sample the table gives nearly 110,000 clones, of which approximately 90% were detected only once. The ten top clones hold about 1.2% of the sample. The receptor was derived from an adult with an advanced solid tumor such as melanoma, head and neck, liver or kidney cancer. Sequencing was performed on CD4+ or CD8+ T cells sorted from blood, taken in a trial of the OX40 agonist ivuxolimab. This chain is built from TRBV13 and TRBJ2-2, and TRBD1 matches 9 of the central bases. The CDR3 sequence is CASSLTGGDTGELFF. The DNA reads as follows: TGTGCCAGCAGCTTGACAGGGGGTGACACCGGGGAGCTGTTTTTT.